This TCR beta chain originates from a study of blood T cells in healthy people across ages. Overall study results and limits: Long-lived donors carried more naive CD4+ cells and greater diversity than aged donors.

Together with a sample-barcoded 5' primer, a J-beta primer mix was included in a second PCR lasting roughly 6 to 12 cycles. A template-switch adaptor with 12 random nucleotides tagged each cDNA molecule. TCRdb processed the 5' RACE reads anew with MiXCR; each CDR3 protein has one entry. The sample shows about 1.6 million distinct CDR3 sequences, roughly a third of them seen only once. CDR3 length: 15 amino acids. Germline V gives CDR1 DFQATT, CDR2 SNEGSKA (reference sequence). Trimming took off 5 bases at V and 2 bases at J, with 18 bases between the two ends. This clonotype was seen once. The target antigen is unknown. The authors isolated at least 6 million PBMCs per sample.

Sequenced sample: blood. The TCR was taken from a woman in her thirties in good health. The chain uses TRBV20-1 and TRBJ1-2; D remains ambiguous. The CDR3 bases are TGCAGTGCTTCAACTTCTCGGACGGTAAACTATGGCTACACCTTC. Translation: CSASTSRTVNYGYTF.